The following is a T cell receptor (beta chain) sequence with its context. The antigen remains unidentified. This record comes from a study of response to subunit inactivated influenza vaccine. Study-wide results and caveats: A suggestion made by the authors is that each seasonal influenza vaccination recruits few new T cells.

The CDR3 has 15 amino acids. V gave up 6 bases and J gave up 0 bases, with 13 bases separating them. Each CDR3 protein is one row after TCRdb ran MiXCR on the RT-PCR reads. The sample has 600,000 to 850,000 distinct CDR3 sequences, 11% to 15% seen once. This TCR derives from a man aged 45 to 65 who received an inactivated influenza vaccine. The gene calls are TRBV12-3 or TRBV12-4 and TRBJ2-3; the D gene is possibly TRBD2 (5 bases). The sample was PBMCs from blood, taken less than 15 days before vaccination. CDR3 residues: CASRIGAVSTDTQYF. CDR3 bases: TGTGCCAGCAGGATAGGAGCGGTCAGCACAGATACGCAGTATTTT.